One sample yielded the 27 T cell receptor beta chains listed below, sequenced in a study of regulatory T cells in long-lasting Graves disease. Combining iRepertoire HTBI primers with Arm-PCR of CDR3 regions, the authors built TCR beta libraries. One entry per CDR3 protein results from TCRdb running MiXCR on the multiplex PCR reads. The sample has hundreds of thousands of distinct CDR3 sequences, around a fifth seen once. Time point denoted: persistent/refractory GD, antithyroid drugs over 5 years with positive TRAb. Construction of the TCR library relied on RNA isolated from PBMCs. The material was peripheral blood mononuclear cells (PBMCs), obtained when the disease was refractory, from a patient treated with antithyroid drugs. These receptor sequences come from a female donor with Graves disease.

This clonotype was seen more than once but under ten times. This sequence joins TRBV27 and TRBJ1-6, with 7 bases identical to TRBD1. The CDR3 loop spans 14 amino acids. With V trimmed by 8 bases and J by 2 bases, 3 bases remained unmatched. Germline-derived CDR1 and CDR2 are MNHEY and SMNVEV (reference sequence). The DNA for the CDR3 is TGTGCCAGCCAGGGGGGGACCTATAATTCACCCCTCCACTTT. It yields the protein CASQGGTYNSPLHF.

This clonotype was observed at least ten times. The genes are TRBV28 and TRBJ1-5; 8 bases line up with TRBD1. Germline values: CDR1 MDHEN, CDR2 SYDVKM. The CDR3 contains 16 residues. V was pared by 10 bases and J by 7 bases, with 18 bases of the junction left unmatched. The CDR3 sequence is CATSSRGGQGWQPQHF. DNA of the CDR3: TGTGCCACCAGCTCTCGGGGAGGACAGGGCTGGCAGCCCCAGCATTTT.

The chain joins TRBV11-1 to TRBJ2-1; 8 bases agree with TRBD2. The CDR3 is 16 amino acids. V lost 3 bases to trimming and J lost 3 bases; unmatched junction nucleotides: 7. Germline values: CDR1 SGHAT, CDR2 FQDESV (reference sequence). CDR3 in DNA: TGTGCCAGCAGCTTCAGGTGGAGCGGGAGCTACAATGAGCAGTTCTTC. It codes for CASSFRWSGSYNEQFF.

This clonotype appeared many times. The chain has TRBV7-3 and TRBJ2-5, with TRBD1 identical over 9 bases. The V and J ends lost 5 bases and 5 bases, in that order; junction bases with no gene match: 6. CDR3 length: 14 amino acids. The V gene's germline CDR1 is SGHTA and CDR2 FQGTGA. CDR3 protein: CASSQGQGSETQYF. The CDR3 nucleotides read TGTGCCAGCAGCCAAGGACAGGGGTCGGAGACCCAGTACTTC.

The chain employs TRBV29-1 and TRBJ2-7, with D possibly being TRBD1 (6 bases). V was cut by 7 bases and J by 5 bases, with 18 bases left in between. The CDR3 contains 13 residues. Germline assignment: CDR1 SQVTM and CDR2 ANQGSEA. The CDR3 nucleotides read TGCAGCGGGACCGTTGTGGGGGCCAACGAGCAGTACTTC. The encoded protein is CSGTVVGANEQYF.

The CDR3 DNA is TGTGCCAGCAGCGTAGCAGGGGCGGCTAAAGAGACCCAGTACTTC. Its protein product is CASSVAGAAKETQYF. The chain links TRBV9 to TRBJ2-5, with D maybe TRBD1 (6 bases). The V end was cut by 0 bases, the J end by 3 bases, with 12 bases between. This CDR3 has 15 residues. CDR1 is SGDLS and CDR2 is YYNGEE in the germline V gene.

In its sample, this clonotype was seen many times. This chain connects TRBV7-2 to TRBJ1-4; 7 nucleotides match TRBD1. The V gene end was trimmed by 4 bases and the J gene end by 7 bases; junction bases not matched to a gene: 6. CDR1 SGHTA and CDR2 FQGNSA come from the germline V gene. The CDR3 totals 14 residues. CDR3 sequence reads: CASSSPGQIEKLFF. CDR3 sequence (DNA): TGTGCCAGCAGCTCTCCGGGACAGATTGAAAAACTGTTTTTT.

The J gene is TRBJ1-5, the V gene TRBV5-1; D remains ambiguous. Germline V lookup: CDR1 SGHRS, CDR2 YFSETQ. With 0 bases removed from V and 5 bases from J, the gap between germline ends came to 6 bases. This CDR3 has 13 amino acids. The CDR3 nucleotides are TGCGCCAGCAGCTTGGGGCCCCATCAGCCCCAGCATTTT. Its protein product is CASSLGPHQPQHF.

This clonotype occurred a few times. The chain recombines TRBV3-1 with TRBJ1-1; TRBD1 is a possible D gene (5 bases). Germline V gives CDR1 LGHDT, CDR2 YNNKEL (reference sequence). V was clipped by 4 bases and J by 0 bases, with 15 bases between them. The CDR3 is 16 residues long. CDR3 sequence reads: CASSRLGDELNTEAFF. In DNA form, the CDR3 reads TGTGCCAGCAGCCGGTTGGGGGACGAGTTGAACACTGAAGCTTTCTTT.

This clonotype was counted ten times or more. This chain uses TRBV28 with TRBJ1-2, with D possibly matching TRBD1 (6 bases). Germline CDR1 reads MDHEN; CDR2 reads SYDVKM. Trimming removed 1 base at V and 4 bases at J, with 16 bases between. The CDR3 contains 16 residues. CDR3 DNA: TGTGCCAGCAGTTTATTTCGGCAGGCCAGGGGCTATGGCTACACCTTC. Translation: CASSLFRQARGYGYTF.

This clonotype was found a few times. The chain recombines TRBV19 with TRBJ1-1; a possible D gene is TRBD1 (6 bases). This CDR3 contains 14 residues. From germline, CDR1 is LNHDA and CDR2 SQIVND (reference sequence). The V gene lost 6 bases and the J gene lost 1 base, with 12 bases spanning the gap. CDR3 in DNA: TGTGCCAGTAGCCGAAAGGGGGGGAACACTGAAGCTTTCTTT. It translates to CASSRKGGNTEAFF.

Note on this clonotype: The junction departs from the called germline gene at one end, perhaps through a read error. The DNA for the CDR3 is TGCAGTGCTAGCACAGGGAGGAGGACTAATAAAAAACTGTTTTTT. Amino acids: CSASTGRRTNKKLFF. This chain links TRBV20-1 with TRBJ1-4; the D gene is possibly TRBD1 (6 bases). Germline V gene data show CDR1 as DFQATT and CDR2 as SNEGSKA (reference sequence). The length of the CDR3 is 15 residues.

This clonotype has at least ten counts. Since a much larger clone is just one base distant, this may be a read error. This chain connects TRBV28 to TRBJ1-1; D gene ambiguous. Germline V gives CDR1 MDHEN, CDR2 SYDVKM. Trimming cost V 5 bases and J 1 base, with 5 bases left between them. This CDR3 comprises 12 residues. Here the CDR3 DNA reads TGTGCCAGCAGTCCCTGGAACACTGAAGCTTTCTTT. This codes for CASSPWNTEAFF. Using reference TRBV28 and TRBJ1-1 for the parts outside the CDR3, the full variable domain is DVKVTQSSRYLVKRTGEKVFLECVQDMDHENMFWYRQDPGLGLRLIYFSYDVKMKEKGDIPEGYSVSREKKERFSLILESASTNQTSMYLCASSPWNTEAFFGQGTRLTVV.

As concerns this clonotype: Since a much larger clone is just one base distant, this may be a read error. The chain has TRBV19 and TRBJ2-7, with 7 bases aligning to TRBD1. Germline CDR1 is LNHDA and CDR2 is SQIVND (reference sequence). The CDR3 extends over 14 amino acids. The V gene end was trimmed by 6 bases and the J gene end by 2 bases; junction bases not matched to a gene: 7. The CDR3 DNA reads TGTGCCAGTAGAACTGACAGGGATACCTACGAGCAGTACTTC. This sequence encodes CASRTDRDTYEQYF.

This clonotype was seen ten or more times. CDR3: CASSYRGQGNSPLHF. CDR3 DNA: TGTGCCAGCAGCTACAGGGGGCAAGGGAATTCACCCCTCCACTTT. The chain has TRBV12-3 or TRBV12-4 and TRBJ1-6; 9 bases align to TRBD1. The CDR3 covers 15 residues. The J segment lost 7 bases and the V segment lost 6 bases, leaving 7 bases of the junction unmatched.

In this sample, this clonotype turned up once. This sequence may be a read error, since a much larger clone differs from it by one base. V is TRBV28 and J is TRBJ1-2, with D possibly matching TRBD1 (6 bases). The CDR3 runs to 15 residues. Trimming took off 1 base at V and 3 bases at J, with 12 bases between the two ends. In germline, CDR1 is MDHEN, CDR2 SYDVKM. The CDR3 bases are TGTGCCAGCAGTTTATCCCCCAGGGGTGACTATGGCTACACCTTC. Its protein product is CASSLSPRGDYGYTF.

V gene TRBV7-8 combines with J gene TRBJ2-1; 12 bases line up with TRBD2. V shed 4 bases and J 8 bases; nucleotides not matched to a gene: 12. Germline loops: CDR1 SGHVS, CDR2 FQNEAQ. CDR3 size: 17 residues. CDR3 bases: TGTGCCAGCAGCTCCTCTGTGACTAGCGGGAGAGGCGATGAGCAGTTCTTC. Protein sequence: CASSSSVTSGRGDEQFF.

The V gene is TRBV20-1, the J gene TRBJ1-1, with D hard to call. Trimming took 3 bases from V and 4 from J, leaving 9 bases between them. Germline values: CDR1 DFQATT, CDR2 SNEGSKA (reference sequence). The CDR3 totals 12 residues. The CDR3, as DNA: TGCAGTGCTAGGGCCTCGGGCACTGAAGCTTTCTTT. It codes for CSARASGTEAFF.

This clonotype appeared many times. The gene calls are TRBV28 and TRBJ1-4; no reliable D call. The length of the CDR3 is 13 residues. The V gene's germline CDR1 is MDHEN and CDR2 SYDVKM. Deletions cut 4 bases from V and 6 bases from J, with 9 bases between. The CDR3 loop is CASSSTDYEKLFF. The CDR3 nucleotides are TGTGCCAGCAGTTCGACGGACTATGAAAAACTGTTTTTT.

The rearrangement links TRBV12-3 or TRBV12-4 to TRBJ2-7; 7 bases fit TRBD1. The length of the CDR3 is 20 residues. Losses at the gene ends were 5 bases for V and 4 bases for J; bases not matched to a gene: 26. This CDR3 reads CASSPRINTGAPGSGYEQYF. In DNA, the CDR3 is TGTGCCAGCAGTCCACGAATAAACACAGGGGCCCCCGGTTCCGGGTACGAGCAGTACTTC.

This clonotype was detected a few times. V and J are TRBV5-4 and TRBJ1-1; tentatively, D is TRBD1 (5 bases). Trimming shortened V by 5 bases and J by 3 bases, and 11 bases separated the two germline ends. The germline V gene has CDR1 SGHNT and CDR2 YYREEE (reference sequence). The CDR3 length is 13 residues. The CDR3 sequence: CASRLLGDTEAFF. The DNA of the CDR3 is TGTGCCAGCAGATTACTGGGGGACACTGAAGCTTTCTTT.

This clonotype was counted a few times. The chain uses TRBV4-1 and TRBJ1-4; 8 bases are shared with TRBD1. Germline V gene sequence: CDR1 MGHRA, CDR2 YSYEKL. This CDR3 contains 15 residues. The J segment lost 2 bases and the V segment lost 2 bases, leaving 1 base of the junction unmatched. CDR3 DNA sequence: TGCGCCAGCAGCCAATACAGGGGGACTAATGAAAAACTGTTTTTT. Residues: CASSQYRGTNEKLFF.

At least ten counts were recorded for this clonotype. This chain uses TRBV25-1 with TRBJ1-5; D not certain. This CDR3 comprises 12 residues. Per the germline V gene, CDR1 is MGHDK and CDR2 is SYGVNS. V lost 3 bases, J lost 7 bases, and 7 bases lay in between. CDR3 in amino acids: CASSDSYQPQHF. In DNA form, the CDR3 reads TGTGCCAGCAGTGATTCTTACCAGCCCCAGCATTTT. Filled out from reference TRBV25-1 and TRBJ1-5, the complete variable domain reads EADIYQTPRYLVIGTGKKITLECSQTMGHDKMYWYQQDPGMELHLIHYSYGVNSTEKGDLSSESTVSRIRTEHFPLTLESARPSHTSQYLCASSDSYQPQHFGDGTRLSIL.

This clonotype was observed a handful of times. The chain employs TRBV20-1 and TRBJ1-2; D is unresolved. CDR1 and CDR2 from the germline V gene are DFQATT and SNEGSKA (reference sequence). The CDR3 has 11 residues. Trimming took off 5 bases at V and 10 bases at J, with 14 bases between the two ends. The chain's CDR3 is CSASYFTDYTF. In DNA form, the CDR3 reads TGCAGTGCTTCTTATTTTACTGACTACACCTTC.

This clonotype occurred a few times. V and J are TRBV6-2 or TRBV6-3 and TRBJ1-3; the D is unclear. The germline gives CDR1 MNHEY, CDR2 SVGEGT. The CDR3 is made up of 16 amino acids. Trimming pared 0 bases from V and 0 bases from J, leaving 9 bases between. The CDR3 here is CASSYSPDDSGNTIYF. DNA for the CDR3: TGTGCCAGCAGTTACTCGCCGGATGACTCTGGAAACACCATATATTTT.

This clonotype was detected ten times or more. The V and J genes are TRBV7-2 and TRBJ2-5, with 8 bases that match TRBD1. The ends lost 3 bases at V and 9 bases at J; junction bases unmatched: 9. CDR1 SGHTA and CDR2 FQGNSA come from the germline V gene. The CDR3 length is 14 residues. CDR3 residues: CASSLDRASGSQYF. CDR3 nucleotides: TGTGCCAGCAGCTTGGACAGGGCCTCGGGGTCCCAGTACTTC. The variable domain in full, with the rest retrieved from reference TRBV7-2 and TRBJ2-5, is GAGVSQSPSNKVTEKGKDVELRCDPISGHTALYWYRQSLGQGLEFLIYFQGNSAPDKSGLPSDRFSAERTGGSVSTLTIQRTQQEDSAVYLCASSLDRASGSQYFGPGTRLLVL.

The rearrangement uses TRBV15 and TRBJ2-7, with 9 bases that match TRBD1. The CDR3 covers 14 residues. CDR1 and CDR2 from the germline V gene are LNHNV and YYDKDF (reference sequence). Unmatched junction bases numbered 10, after V lost 6 bases and J lost 7 bases. DNA for the CDR3: TGTGCCACCAGACCTAGGGACAGGGCGGGGGAGCAGTACTTC. It yields the protein CATRPRDRAGEQYF.